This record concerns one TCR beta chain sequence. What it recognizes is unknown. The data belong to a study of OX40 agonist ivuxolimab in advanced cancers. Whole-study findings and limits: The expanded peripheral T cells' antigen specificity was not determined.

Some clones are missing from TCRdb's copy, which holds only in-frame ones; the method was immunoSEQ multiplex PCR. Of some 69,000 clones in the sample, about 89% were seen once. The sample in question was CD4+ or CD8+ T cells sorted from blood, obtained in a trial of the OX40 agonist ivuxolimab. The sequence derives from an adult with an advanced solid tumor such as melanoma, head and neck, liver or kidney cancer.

CDR3 region: CASSFLGLVSTDTQYF. Here the CDR3 DNA reads TGTGCCAGCAGTTTCCTGGGACTAGTGAGCACAGATACGCAGTATTTT. This chain uses TRBV28 with TRBJ2-3; 8 bases fit TRBD2. V gave up 3 bases and J gave up 0 bases; unmatched junction bases: 5. The germline V gene encodes CDR1 MDHEN and CDR2 SYDVKM. This CDR3 has 16 amino acids.